What follows are 28 T cell receptor beta chains derived from one specimen sequenced in a study of blood T cell repertoires in COVID-19. Method: immunoSEQ multiplex PCR; TCRdb's copy keeps in-frame clones and lacks some. The table shows more than 150,000 clones, with around nine tenths occurring only once. Input material: peripheral blood. These receptors were collected from a man aged 45-60 years with acute or convalescent COVID-19.

The rearrangement uses TRBV7-2 and TRBJ1-2; D perhaps matches TRBD1 (5 bases). The V end was cut by 3 bases, the J end by 7 bases, with 12 bases between. CDR1 is SGHTA and CDR2 is FQGNSA in the germline V gene. The CDR3 loop spans 13 amino acids. CDR3 nucleotide sequence: TGTGCCAGCAGCTTCAGGGTGACGGGTGGCTACACCTTC. Its translation: CASSFRVTGGYTF.

The chain combines TRBV5-4 with TRBJ1-1, with D unresolved. Looked up from germline, CDR1 is SGHNT and CDR2 is YYREEE (reference sequence). The CDR3 spans 15 residues. V lost 1 base and J lost 5, with 15 bases in between. The CDR3 here is CASSLLQGRGTEAFF. The CDR3 nucleotides are TGTGCCAGCAGCTTGTTACAAGGGAGAGGGACTGAAGCTTTCTTT.

The DNA of the CDR3 is TGTGCCAGCTGTTCAGGGTCGAATGGCAATCAGCCCCAGCATTTT. This sequence encodes CASCSGSNGNQPQHF. The chain carries TRBV28 and TRBJ1-5; possibly TRBD1 for D (5 bases). In germline, CDR1 is MDHEN, CDR2 SYDVKM. The germline V and J ends were trimmed by 8 bases and 2 bases, with 16 bases remaining between them. This CDR3 is 15 amino acids long. Full variable domain (outside the CDR3, taken from reference TRBV28 and TRBJ1-5): DVKVTQSSRYLVKRTGEKVFLECVQDMDHENMFWYRQDPGLGLRLIYFSYDVKMKEKGDIPEGYSVSREKKERFSLILESASTNQTSMYLCASCSGSNGNQPQHFGDGTRLSIL.

V and J are TRBV18 and TRBJ1-4; tentative D call: TRBD1 (5 bases). From germline, CDR1 is KGHSH and CDR2 LQKENI. The CDR3 consists of 14 residues. V was clipped by 1 base and J by 7 bases, with 10 bases between them. The CDR3 loop reads CASSPRQGGEKLFF. The CDR3 DNA follows: TGTGCCAGCTCACCACGGCAGGGTGGTGAAAAACTGTTTTTT.

The chain recombines TRBV2 with TRBJ2-1; D possibly corresponds to TRBD2 (5 bases). There are 13 residues in the CDR3. The germline V and J ends were trimmed by 6 bases and 5 bases, with 11 bases remaining between them. CDR1 and CDR2 (germline): SNHLY, FYNNEI. CDR3 amino acids: CASRQTRNNEQFF. For the CDR3, the DNA is TGTGCCAGCAGGCAAACTAGAAACAATGAGCAGTTCTTC.

This clone was detected a few times. The chain links TRBV19 to TRBJ1-3; D ambiguous. The CDR3 covers 14 residues. The germline V gene has CDR1 LNHDA and CDR2 SQIVND (reference sequence). The V gene lost 5 bases and the J gene lost 3 bases, with 11 bases spanning the gap. The CDR3 spells CASSLTRFGNTIYF. The CDR3 nucleotides read TGTGCCAGTAGTCTGACCAGGTTTGGAAACACCATATATTTT.

The genes are TRBV5-1 and TRBJ2-5, with 12 bases identical to TRBD1. This CDR3 spans 15 amino acids. CDR1 and CDR2 (germline): SGHRS, YFSETQ. V lost 5 bases and J lost 5; bases outside the gene matches: 7. CDR3 region: CASRYGTGGLETQYF. The CDR3 DNA follows: TGCGCCAGCAGATATGGGACAGGGGGCCTGGAGACCCAGTACTTC.

This chain connects TRBV7-2 to TRBJ2-7; 10 positions agree with TRBD2. J gave up 3 bases and V 5 bases, and 7 bases lay outside the gene matches. Germline-derived CDR1 and CDR2 are SGHTA and FQGNSA. CDR3 length equals 15 residues. The CDR3 DNA is TGTGCCAGCAGCGCGTACTCTAGCGGGAGCTACGAGCAGTACTTC. This gives the protein CASSAYSSGSYEQYF.

V gene TRBV19 combines with J gene TRBJ1-5, with D perhaps TRBD1 (5 bases). Trimming stripped 6 bases from V and 0 bases from J, with 9 bases between. The length of the CDR3 is 14 residues. Germline V gives CDR1 LNHDA, CDR2 SQIVND (reference sequence). The chain's CDR3 is CASSKTDSNQPQHF. The CDR3 nucleotides read TGTGCCAGTAGCAAGACAGATAGCAATCAGCCCCAGCATTTT.

The chain carries TRBV30 and TRBJ1-1; TRBD1 might be the D (6 bases). Germline assignment: CDR1 GTSNPN and CDR2 SVGIG (reference sequence). The CDR3 sequence is 14 residues long. Trimming stripped 2 bases from V and 5 bases from J, with 15 bases between. The CDR3 sequence: CAWSRGGGNTEAFF. DNA of the CDR3: TGTGCCTGGAGTAGGGGGGGCGGGAATACTGAAGCTTTCTTT.

The chain couples TRBV3-1 (or the pseudogene TRBV3-2) to TRBJ1-1, with D possibly matching TRBD1 (5 bases). With 6 bases removed from V and 0 bases from J, the gap between germline ends came to 14 bases. The germline V gene has CDR1 LGHDT and CDR2 YNNKEL (reference sequence). The CDR3 contains 15 residues. The CDR3 loop reads CASRREGRLNTEAFF. CDR3 nucleotides: TGTGCCAGCAGGAGGGAGGGGCGGCTGAACACTGAAGCTTTCTTT.

The chain links TRBV18 to TRBJ2-2, with 7 bases lining up with TRBD1. In germline, CDR1 is KGHSH, CDR2 LQKENI. CDR3 size: 14 residues. J gave up 2 bases and V 8 bases, and 5 bases lay outside the gene matches. The CDR3 protein is CASLGQLNTGELFF. Written as DNA, the CDR3 is TGTGCCAGCCTGGGACAGCTAAACACCGGGGAGCTGTTTTTT.

The V gene is TRBV9, the J gene TRBJ2-1, with a possible D match to TRBD1 (5 bases). V lost 4 bases and J 6 bases, leaving 20 bases between the germline ends. The CDR3 sequence is 16 residues long. In germline, CDR1 is SGDLS, CDR2 YYNGEE. The chain's CDR3 is CASSPRTAQVINEQFF. Written as DNA, the CDR3 is TGTGCCAGCAGCCCCCGGACGGCACAGGTGATCAATGAGCAGTTCTTC.

This clone was recorded only once. The chain combines TRBV19 with TRBJ1-1; 10 nucleotides line up with TRBD1. CDR3 length equals 13 residues. V dropped 7 bases and J dropped 3; count of bases not matched to a gene: 2. Germline V gene data show CDR1 as LNHDA and CDR2 as SQIVND (reference sequence). CDR3 region: CASIDRGHTEAFF. The CDR3 coding sequence is TGTGCCAGTATAGACAGGGGGCACACTGAAGCTTTCTTT.

This clone was seen once. The chain joins TRBV7-3 to TRBJ2-5; D uncertain. V lost 1 base and J lost 2, with 11 bases in between. From germline, CDR1 is SGHTA and CDR2 FQGTGA. The CDR3 spans 15 residues. The CDR3 spells CASSLRPPPQETQYF. CDR3 nucleotide sequence: TGTGCCAGCAGCTTAAGGCCTCCCCCGCAAGAGACCCAGTACTTC.

The chain carries TRBV4-3 and TRBJ1-2; TRBD1 matches 8 bases. CDR1 and CDR2 (germline): LGHNA, YSLEER. V dropped 1 base and J dropped 5; count of bases not matched to a gene: 6. This CDR3 comprises 15 residues. The CDR3 protein is CASSQADRDRYGYTF. CDR3 coding DNA: TGCGCCAGCAGCCAAGCGGACAGGGATAGATATGGCTACACCTTC.

The chain links TRBV28 to TRBJ2-3; D might be TRBD1 (5 bases). The germline gives CDR1 MDHEN, CDR2 SYDVKM. CDR3 length equals 10 residues. Trimming stripped 9 bases from V and 12 bases from J, with 13 bases between. The CDR3 here is CASGAGLQYF. The DNA of the CDR3 is TGTGCCAGTGGGGCAGGGCTACAGTATTTT. Drawing the rest from reference TRBV28 and TRBJ2-3, the complete variable domain is DVKVTQSSRYLVKRTGEKVFLECVQDMDHENMFWYRQDPGLGLRLIYFSYDVKMKEKGDIPEGYSVSREKKERFSLILESASTNQTSMYLCASGAGLQYFGPGTRLTVL.

The V gene is TRBV4-1, the J gene TRBJ2-7; TRBD2 matches 8 bases. Germline trimming cut 2 bases from V and 2 bases from J; bases unmatched to any gene: 20. Germline-derived CDR1 and CDR2 are MGHRA and YSYEKL. The CDR3 extends over 20 amino acids. The CDR3 spells CASSQFSRRGGGRRTYEQYF. Here the CDR3 DNA reads TGCGCCAGCAGCCAATTTTCTCGCCGGGGGGGCGGGAGGAGGACCTACGAGCAGTACTTC.

This clone was detected a few times. This chain connects TRBV6-6 to TRBJ1-1; a possible D gene is TRBD1 (6 bases). The CDR3 spans 13 residues. The germline CDR1 and CDR2 sequences are MNHNY and SVGAGI (reference sequence). V was trimmed by 5 bases and J by 5 bases, leaving 12 bases between them. CDR3 sequence (DNA): TGTGCCAGCAGTATAACAGGGTTAACTGAAGCTTTCTTT. Encoded protein: CASSITGLTEAFF.

This chain joins TRBV7-9 and TRBJ2-1; TRBD2 aligns across 11 bases. The V and J ends lost 5 bases and 7 bases, in that order; junction bases with no gene match: 10. The CDR3 extends over 16 amino acids. Germline V lookup: CDR1 SEHNR, CDR2 FQNEAQ (reference sequence). The DNA of the CDR3 is TGTGCCAGCAGCCCCTATAGCGGGAGGGCCGGGAATGAGCAGTTCTTC. Translation gives CASSPYSGRAGNEQFF. Supplemented by reference TRBV7-9 and TRBJ2-1, the full variable domain reads DTGVSQNPRHKITKRGQNVTFRCDPISEHNRLYWYRQTLGQGPEFLTYFQNEAQLEKSRLLSDRFSAERPKGSFSTLEIQRTEQGDSAMYLCASSPYSGRAGNEQFFGPGTRLTVL.

This chain links TRBV7-2 with TRBJ2-2; TRBD1 matches at 7 bases. V was clipped by 6 bases and J by 5 bases; unmatched bases: 12. Per germline, CDR1 SGHTA and CDR2 FQGNSA. The CDR3 totals 16 residues. CDR3 sequence: CASSRQGLSGTGELFF. DNA for the CDR3: TGTGCCAGCAGTAGACAGGGCCTATCGGGGACCGGGGAGCTGTTTTTT.

The chain couples TRBV19 to TRBJ2-1, with TRBD2 matching over 10 bases. The germline V gene encodes CDR1 LNHDA and CDR2 SQIVND (reference sequence). The trim removed 5 bases at V and 0 bases at J, leaving 1 base unmatched. The CDR3 length is 15 residues. As DNA, the CDR3 is TGTGCCAGTAGTTCTAGCGGGAGCTCCTACAATGAGCAGTTCTTC. This sequence encodes CASSSSGSSYNEQFF.

This chain uses TRBV6-5 with TRBJ1-5, with a weak D call TRBD1 (5 bases). There are 15 residues in the CDR3. Trimming shortened V by 0 bases and J by 6 bases, and 12 bases separated the two germline ends. Germline-derived CDR1 and CDR2 are MNHEY and SVGAGI. The CDR3 region has the DNA TGTGCCAGCAGTTACTCTCTAGGGGTGGGTCAGCCCCAGCATTTT. Translation gives CASSYSLGVGQPQHF.

The V call is TRBV4-1, the J call TRBJ2-5, with D possibly being TRBD2 (6 bases). V was trimmed by 6 bases and J by 2 bases, leaving 10 bases between them. The CDR3 extends over 13 amino acids. Germline CDR1 reads MGHRA; CDR2 reads YSYEKL. The CDR3 spells CASRGGDQETQYF. In DNA form, the CDR3 reads TGCGCCAGCAGAGGAGGGGATCAAGAGACCCAGTACTTC.

The chain combines TRBV5-6 with TRBJ2-7; 9 bases agree with TRBD1. The CDR3 has 14 residues. Germline V gives CDR1 SGHDT, CDR2 YYEEEE. V trimming: 6 bases; J trimming: 0 bases; junction bases outside the gene matches: 4. CDR3: CASTGTGFSYEQYV. The CDR3, as DNA: TGTGCCAGCACCGGGACAGGGTTCTCCTACGAGCAGTACGTC.

The chain couples TRBV9 to TRBJ2-5; 12 nucleotides align to TRBD1. The ends lost 2 bases at V and 4 bases at J; junction bases unmatched: 6. CDR1 is SGDLS, CDR2 YYNGEE, per germline. The CDR3 has 16 amino acids. CDR3 in amino acids: CASSVGTGGFGETQYF. The CDR3 nucleotides are TGTGCCAGCAGCGTCGGGACAGGGGGCTTCGGAGAGACCCAGTACTTC.

Comment on this clone: Other DNA sequences in the sample encode the same CDR3. The chain combines TRBV11-2 with TRBJ2-3; D call uncertain. The CDR3 loop spans 14 amino acids. The germline V gene encodes CDR1 SGHAT and CDR2 FQNNGV. The ends were cut back, 0 bases at V and 0 bases at J, with 4 bases in the middle. CDR3 in amino acids: CASSLDSSTDTQYF. The DNA of the CDR3 is TGTGCCAGCAGCTTAGATAGTAGCACAGATACGCAGTATTTT.

This clone appeared a single time. V usage is TRBV9 and J usage is TRBJ1-2; 7 bases are a match to TRBD1. This CDR3 is built from 15 residues. V trimming: 4 bases; J trimming: 1 base; junction bases outside the gene matches: 7. The germline V gene encodes CDR1 SGDLS and CDR2 YYNGEE. CDR3 loop: CASSNPTGINYGYTF. CDR3 bases: TGTGCCAGCAGCAATCCGACAGGGATTAACTATGGCTACACCTTC.